The TCR beta chain under discussion was sequenced for a study of blood T cell repertoires in COVID-19. Study information: Specimens from acute and convalescent COVID-19 originated in the United States, Italy and Spain. T cells, B-cell-depleted T cells, or PBMCs provided the cDNA or gDNA that served as material.

V trimming: 6 bases; J trimming: 4 bases; junction bases outside the gene matches: 7. CDR3 size: 14 residues. Looked up from germline, CDR1 is MDHEN and CDR2 is SYDVKM. Original data processing: The assay estimated nucleated cells by amplifying reference gene primers. The repertoire was sequenced with immunoSEQ multiplex PCR; TCRdb's copy has only in-frame clones and lacks some. V and J calls and clone size are given by that table; D and trimming were obtained from the DNA. The table has nearly 60,000 clones, nearly 90% seen once. The source is a man in his fifties or sixties with active COVID-19. The V and J genes are TRBV28 and TRBJ2-3; 7 positions agree with TRBD2. Sample: peripheral blood. In nucleotides, the CDR3 is TGTGCCAGCAGCCGCAGCGGGAAGGCAGATACGCAGTATTTT. Translation gives CASSRSGKADTQYF.